What follows describes a single TCR beta chain. The antigen this receptor binds is unknown. No base qualities exist here, and no much larger clone lies one base off it. This entry is derived from a study of T cell repertoires in cytomegalovirus infection (dated by TCRdb to about 2019). Context from the whole study: Peptide stimulations targeted recently identified HLA-C-restricted CMV epitopes, whose presentation resists viral immunomodulation, together with well-studied HLA-B-restricted epitopes. Because public TCR beta signatures pointed to carriage of CMV infection together with the matching HLA type, the HLA type of each donor mattered for the analysis. The research as a whole found: Cumulative frequency of public TCR beta family members discriminated carriers of CMV infection plus the relevant HLA type in this cohort and an independent roughly 330-donor cohort. The ex vivo response was dominated by HLA-C-restricted CMV-specific TCR beta clonotypes, which also provided the single most frequent clonotype in two of eight donors.

Interpreted using the paper, the treatment or condition label stands for: in vitro stimulation with specific CMV peptide epitopes to enrich CMV-specific T cells. V gives up 6 bases and J gives up 0 bases, and the segment between their germline ends measures 12 bases. The germline V gene encodes CDR1 MNHEY and CDR2 SMNVEV (reference sequence). From cysteine to phenylalanine, the CDR3 is 14 amino acids long. The read is trimmed to its CDR3 DNA, 42 bases read in frame from base 1. Sequencing was carried out with an Illumina HiSeq 1500. Through fastp at Q25 and MiXCR, TCRdb rebuilt clones from the public reads, retaining in-frame beta chains. A single entry per CDR3 protein holds the most common genes and DNA from its merged rows. The sample table lists approximately 910,000 distinct CDR3 sequences, more than 25% of them with a count of one. More than 12% of the sample rests with the top ten.

The sample was cultured CD8+ T cells from PBMCs, taken from culture after CMV antigen stimulation. The TCR was taken from a human donor in good health (CMV status not recorded). Some clones in this sample may be carry-over from other donors' samples. Rearrangement joined TRBV27 to TRBJ2-7, with the D segment identity uncertain. The DNA sequence follows: TGTGCCAGCAGCCGATCAGATAGCTCCTACGAGCAGTACTTC. The translation is CASSRSDSSYEQYF.